These 24 T cell receptor beta chains share one sample of origin, sequenced in a study of read filtering for tumor transcriptome and immune sequencing. The library was built from 400 ng RNA with molecular barcoded adaptors for alpha/delta and beta/gamma chains. Using its own MiXCR run on the reads, TCRdb lists one record per CDR3 protein. The sample shows tens of thousands of distinct CDR3 sequences, roughly 20% of them seen only once. Sequenced material: a population of CD138-negative cells sorted from bone marrow. The receptors shown here come from a donor over 35 with multiple myeloma.

This clonotype was observed at least ten times. The chain has TRBV27 and TRBJ2-7, with 8 bases lining up with TRBD2. After removal of 2 bases from V and 3 bases from J, the junction contained 6 bases not matched to a gene. The CDR3 has 15 amino acids. From germline, CDR1 is MNHEY and CDR2 SMNVEV (reference sequence). The DNA for the CDR3 is TGTGCCAGCAGTTTAGACGGGAGGGGGTTCTACGAGCAGTACTTC. This encodes CASSLDGRGFYEQYF.

This clonotype was counted many times. This rearrangement joins TRBV3-1 to TRBJ2-5, with 9 bases lining up with TRBD2. V shed 4 bases, J shed 1 base, and the junction held 4 bases outside the gene matches. This CDR3 spans 15 amino acids. Germline V gene data show CDR1 as LGHDT and CDR2 as YNNKEL (reference sequence). The CDR3 bases are TGTGCCAGCAGCCTCCCGGGACTAGCCCAAGAGACCCAGTACTTC. Amino acid sequence: CASSLPGLAQETQYF.

As regards this clonotype: A much larger clone is a single base away; this may be a read error. Because it lacks the conserved phenylalanine or tryptophan at the end, this CDR3 is likely a read error. The chain uses TRBV11-2 and TRBJ2-1, with 8 positions matching TRBD2. This CDR3 contains 14 residues. CDR1 is SGHAT, CDR2 FQNNGV, per germline. V lost 5 bases, J lost 7 bases, and 7 bases stayed unmatched. CDR3 coding DNA: TGTGCCAGCAGCCCGGGGACTAGTCAAAATGAGCAGTTCCTC. Protein sequence: CASSPGTSQNEQFL.

Turning to this clonotype: One end of the junction is discordant with germline, which a read error may explain. The chain carries TRBV29-1 and TRBJ2-1; 10 bases align to TRBD2. Germline V gene sequence: CDR1 SQVTM, CDR2 ANQGSEA. This CDR3 is 18 amino acids long. CDR3 DNA: TGCAGCGTTGAACCTAAAGGTCCGGCTAGCGGGAGTTCTGGTGAGCAGTCCTTC. It encodes CSVEPKGPASGSSGEQSF.

This clonotype appeared many times. V gene TRBV5-4 combines with J gene TRBJ1-1, with D maybe TRBD1 (5 bases). The CDR3 has 16 amino acids. Germline-derived CDR1 and CDR2 are SGHNT and YYREEE (reference sequence). V shed 0 bases and J shed 0 bases, with 12 bases lying between them. This CDR3 reads CASSLDGGGMNTEAFF. Written as DNA, the CDR3 is TGTGCCAGCAGCTTGGACGGGGGGGGAATGAACACTGAAGCTTTCTTT.

This clonotype was counted only a few times. This chain joins TRBV29-1 and TRBJ2-7; D remains ambiguous. This CDR3 has 14 amino acids. V was pared by 5 bases and J by 0 bases, with 14 bases between. Germline CDR1 and CDR2: SQVTM and ANQGSEA. CDR3 nucleotides: TGCAGCGTTTGCCTTGGCGCCTCCTCCTACGAGCAGTACTTC. This sequence encodes CSVCLGASSYEQYF.

This clonotype occurred a few times. Since the CDR3 does not end with the conserved phenylalanine or tryptophan, this likely comes from a read error. The J gene is TRBJ2-7, the V gene TRBV4-2; no reliable D call. The germline V gene encodes CDR1 LGHNA and CDR2 YNFKEQ. The CDR3 runs 16 residues. With 0 bases removed from V and 0 bases from J, the gap between germline ends came to 12 bases. CDR3 DNA sequence: TGTGCCAGCAGCCAAGAAGTGGGGTCGAGCTCCTACGAGCAGTACTCC. Its protein product is CASSQEVGSSSYEQYS.

The sample holds many counts of this clonotype. The J gene is TRBJ2-5, the V gene TRBV20-1; no clear D. The V gene's germline CDR1 is DFQATT and CDR2 SNEGSKA (reference sequence). CDR3 size: 13 residues. Trimming took 0 bases from V and 3 from J, leaving 8 bases between them. This CDR3 is CSARDPNEETQYF. CDR3 in DNA: TGCAGTGCTAGAGATCCTAACGAAGAGACCCAGTACTTC.

This clonotype was seen ten or more times. V and J are TRBV7-9 and TRBJ1-1; D gene unclear. Germline assignment: CDR1 SEHNR and CDR2 FQNEAQ (reference sequence). Trimming took off 5 bases at V and 2 bases at J, with 15 bases between the two ends. The length of the CDR3 is 15 residues. The chain's CDR3 is CASSPGGGLNTEAFF. DNA for the CDR3: TGTGCCAGCAGCCCAGGAGGAGGGTTAAACACTGAAGCTTTCTTT.

At least ten counts were recorded for this clonotype. The chain combines TRBV10-3 with TRBJ2-1, with D perhaps matching TRBD2 (6 bases). Trimming left V 0 bases short and J 8 bases short, with 14 bases between. Germline loops: CDR1 ENHRY, CDR2 SYGVKD. The CDR3 is 15 amino acids. The CDR3 loop is CAISESIGRSDEQFF. The CDR3 DNA follows: TGTGCCATCAGTGAGTCTATCGGGAGAAGCGATGAGCAGTTCTTC.

This clonotype was detected ten times or more. The chain combines TRBV14 with TRBJ1-1; 7 bases map to TRBD1. Germline values: CDR1 SGHDN, CDR2 FVKESK. This CDR3 has 16 residues. V lost 1 base and J lost 0; bases outside the gene matches: 5. The CDR3 DNA sequence: TGTGCCAGCAGCCAAGTCCAGGGGGGCATGAACACTGAAGCTTTCTTT. This gives the protein CASSQVQGGMNTEAFF.

V usage is TRBV3-1 and J usage is TRBJ2-7, with TRBD2 matching over 9 bases. The CDR3 length is 14 residues. Germline-derived CDR1 and CDR2 are LGHDT and YNNKEL (reference sequence). With V trimmed by 3 bases and J by 3 bases, 3 bases remained unmatched. In DNA, the CDR3 is TGTGCCAGCAGCCACGGGACTAGCATCTACGAGCAGTACTTC. Its translation: CASSHGTSIYEQYF.

The genes are TRBV20-1 and TRBJ1-3; D ambiguous. The CDR3 totals 15 residues. The germline V gene has CDR1 DFQATT and CDR2 SNEGSKA (reference sequence). Trimming removed 2 bases at V and 0 bases at J, with 11 bases between. The CDR3 protein is CSARKDGFSGNTIYF. As DNA, the CDR3 is TGCAGTGCTAGAAAGGACGGATTCTCTGGAAACACCATATATTTT.

This clonotype was detected ten times or more. The gene calls are TRBV6-5 and TRBJ1-1; D unclear. This CDR3 spans 15 amino acids. CDR1 and CDR2 (germline): MNHEY, SVGAGI. V was trimmed by 5 bases and J by 3 bases, leaving 16 bases between them. Here the CDR3 DNA reads TGTGCCAGCAGTGCACCTGGGCGCTCTGACACTGAAGCTTTCTTT. It encodes CASSAPGRSDTEAFF.

At least ten counts were recorded for this clonotype. The chain combines TRBV23-1 with TRBJ2-7, with D possibly TRBD2 on 6 matching bases. TRBV23-1 has ORF status, its function being uncertain. Trimming removed 3 bases from V and 7 bases from J, with 7 bases in between. This CDR3 region has 11 residues. Here the CDR3 reads CASSHGGEQYF. CDR3 nucleotide sequence: TGCGCCAGCAGTCACGGAGGGGAGCAGTACTTC.

This clonotype was counted ten times or more. The chain links TRBV6-2 or TRBV6-3 to TRBJ2-7; D not certain. With 6 bases removed from V and 4 bases from J, the gap between germline ends came to 13 bases. The CDR3 is made up of 13 amino acids. Germline lookup yields CDR1 MNHEY and CDR2 SVGEGT. The CDR3 region has the DNA TGTGCCAGCAGCCTCCGAGTGGGATACGAGCAGTACTTC. Its translation is CASSLRVGYEQYF.

This clonotype was counted between two and nine times. The gene calls are TRBV19 and TRBJ2-7; D is ambiguous. Germline lookup yields CDR1 LNHDA and CDR2 SQIVND (reference sequence). This CDR3 is built from 15 residues. V lost 0 bases to trimming and J lost 0 bases, with 9 bases between them. In DNA form, the CDR3 reads TGTGCCAGTAGTATAGATGTACAGAGCTCCTACGAGCAGTACTTC. It is translated as CASSIDVQSSYEQYF. The full variable domain, completed using reference TRBV19 and TRBJ2-7, is DGGITQSPKYLFRKEGQNVTLSCEQNLNHDAMYWYRQDPGQGLRLIYYSQIVNDFQKGDIAEGYSVSREKKESFPLTVTSAQKNPTAFYLCASSIDVQSSYEQYFGPGTRLTVT.

To note about this clonotype: This may be a read error, as it is one base from a much larger clone. The CDR3 does not close with the conserved phenylalanine or tryptophan, likely indicating a read error. The rearrangement joins TRBV19 to TRBJ2-1; no firm D call. The V and J ends lost 5 bases and 10 bases respectively, with 12 bases between them. Per the germline V gene, CDR1 is LNHDA and CDR2 is SQIVND (reference sequence). CDR3 length: 12 residues. CDR3 loop: CASSRLPPEQFL. The CDR3 region has the DNA TGTGCCAGTAGTCGCTTGCCTCCGGAGCAGTTCCTC.

This clonotype was observed many times. The chain links TRBV7-2 to TRBJ2-3; possible D gene TRBD1, 6 bases. The CDR3 totals 13 residues. The V end was cut by 5 bases, the J end by 6 bases, with 12 bases between. Per the germline V gene, CDR1 is SGHTA and CDR2 is FQGNSA. The CDR3 reads CASSVQGRDTQYF. The CDR3 bases are TGTGCCAGCAGCGTACAGGGACGCGATACGCAGTATTTT.

V and J are TRBV6-2 or TRBV6-3 and TRBJ2-1, with D possibly being TRBD2 (6 bases). Germline assignment: CDR1 MNHEY and CDR2 SVGEGT. Between the trimmed V and J ends, which lost 5 bases and 12 bases, there was a span of 29 bases. The CDR3 has 17 amino acids. Written as DNA, the CDR3 is TGTGCCAGCAGTCGAGGGTTCGGTAGCGGACCTTACTATGGGCAGTTCTTC. Translating it yields CASSRGFGSGPYYGQFF.

This clonotype was seen a handful of times. Given a much more abundant clone one base away, this may be a read error. In this CDR3 the conserved last residue, phenylalanine or tryptophan, is missing, so a read error is likely. This chain connects TRBV28 to TRBJ1-2; D ambiguous. The germline V gene encodes CDR1 MDHEN and CDR2 SYDVKM. The CDR3 spans 13 residues. V lost 0 bases to trimming and J lost 7 bases, with 9 bases between them. The DNA for the CDR3 is TGTGCCAGCAGTTTATGGGCAGGATTTGGCTACACCTCC. Translating gives CASSLWAGFGYTS.

This clonotype occurred many times. The chain has TRBV29-1 and TRBJ2-3, with no clear D. CDR3 length equals 13 residues. V lost 7 bases to trimming and J lost 0 bases, with 11 bases between them. Germline V gene sequence: CDR1 SQVTM, CDR2 ANQGSEA. The CDR3: CSAAFKSTDTQYF. Here the CDR3 DNA reads TGCAGCGCTGCCTTCAAAAGCACAGATACGCAGTATTTT.

This clonotype has a count of ten or more. The chain has TRBV20-1 and TRBJ2-1, with D maybe TRBD2 (5 bases). V lost 3 bases to trimming and J lost 0 bases, with 15 bases between them. The CDR3 has 16 amino acids. Per germline, CDR1 DFQATT and CDR2 SNEGSKA (reference sequence). CDR3 sequence reads: CSASDRAATSYNEQFF. In DNA form, the CDR3 reads TGCAGTGCTAGCGACCGAGCGGCCACCTCCTACAATGAGCAGTTCTTC.

The V gene is TRBV5-1, the J gene TRBJ1-5, with 7 bases fitting TRBD1. V dropped 6 bases and J dropped 2; count of bases not matched to a gene: 11. The CDR3 loop spans 16 amino acids. Germline assignment: CDR1 SGHRS and CDR2 YFSETQ. CDR3 DNA sequence: TGCGCCAGCAATGAGGGGGCGTTAGTGGGCAATCAGCCCCAGCATTTT. It translates to CASNEGALVGNQPQHF.